This is a list of T cell receptor beta chains from one sample in a study of shared clonotypes between healthy human individuals. Method: immunoSEQ multiplex PCR; TCRdb's copy keeps in-frame clones and lacks some. The top ten clones hold more than 1.5% of a sample with about 2,200,000 clones, approximately 94% of them seen once. The specimen was naive CD8+ T cells from PBMCs. These receptor sequences come from a man between 18 and 35 years old in good health. Some clones in this sample may be carry-over from other donors' samples. Both conserved end residues are part of each CDR3. D genes are given only for firm matches.

TRBJ2-2,19,TRBV9,.,CASSATLVVGRPVGGELFF
TRBJ2-3,14,TRBV4-1,TRBD2,CASSQTGGTDTQYF
TRBJ1-5,12,TRBV2,.,CASRASNQPQHF
TRBJ2-5,14,TRBV5-1,.,CASSSGGYQETQYF
TRBJ2-1,16,TRBV5-4,TRBD2,CASSPAGLADYNEQFF
TRBJ2-7,13,TRBV4-2,.,CASSQVPKYEQYF
TRBJ2-1,14,TRBV5-8,.,CASSLGLGGNEQFF
TRBJ1-2,15,TRBV28,.,CASSLWRGTNYGYTF
TRBJ2-1,15,TRBV28,TRBD2,CASSLSPAGVNEQFF
TRBJ2-3,16,TRBV9,.,CASSEEGRGSTDTQYF
TRBJ2-7,14,TRBV4-3,.,CASSQDRYFYEQYF
TRBJ2-6,14,TRBV7-9,.,CASSLPGGANVLTF
TRBJ2-7,16,TRBV27,TRBD1,CASSSPPGQGAREQYF
TRBJ2-3,16,TRBV5-4,.,CASSPGDISSTDTQYF
TRBJ2-7,16,TRBV10-3,TRBD2,CAISETSGRVAYEQYF
TRBJ1-3,14,TRBV30,.,CAWVEAGTGNTIYF
TRBJ1-2,16,TRBV9,TRBD1,CASSATGTGIGYGYTF
TRBJ2-7,14,TRBV10-3,.,CAIRPDTLLDEQYF
TRBJ1-2,14,TRBV7-8,.,CASSLDVGNYGYTF
TRBJ2-1,14,TRBV2,.,CASRAGRGYNEQFF
TRBJ1-4,14,TRBV2,.,CASSDRDNDEKLFF
TRBJ2-3,12,TRBV27,TRBD2,CASAGGADTQYF
TRBJ1-1,12,TRBV27,.,CASSLGRGEAFF
TRBJ2-2,18,TRBV7-3,.,CASSPYRARDSNTGELFF
TRBJ2-3,16,TRBV4-1,.,CASSFSGGRGTDTQYF
TRBJ2-1,14,TRBV7-8,.,CASSPSPTHNEQFF
TRBJ2-1,14,TRBV28,.,CASSFIPQAGGQFF
TRBJ2-1,12,TRBV27,TRBD2,CASGSILDEQFF
TRBJ2-5,15,TRBV9,TRBD2,CASTESGGKQETQYF
TRBJ1-2,13,TRBV6-5,.,CASSYSEGKGYTF
TRBJ2-7,14,TRBV15,.,CATSPHRTAGEQYF
TRBJ2-1,16,TRBV11-2,.,CASSLGLPSSYNEQFF
TRBJ2-7,15,TRBV4-1,TRBD2,CASSLSALAGYEQYF
TRBJ1-5,15,TRBV19,.,CASSIAGLSNQPQHF
TRBJ2-2,16,TRBV27,TRBD2,CASSLFGTMNTGELFF
TRBJ2-7,13,TRBV19,.,CASSPARPYEQYF
TRBJ1-1,14,TRBV4-1,.,CASSQVRVRAEAFF
TRBJ2-7,13,TRBV19,.,CASSTGPKYEQYF
TRBJ2-3,13,TRBV11-3,.,CASSRRATDTQYF
TRBJ2-1,16,TRBV19,.,CATLPPSRRSYNEQFF
TRBJ2-1,15,TRBV9,TRBD2,CASSVDGGRGDEQFF
TRBJ2-7,12,TRBV13,.,CASSFADYEQYF
TRBJ2-7,14,TRBV19,TRBD1,CASSSRDRGGREYF